This record looks at one T cell receptor beta chain sequence and its context. The antigen is unknown. Donors were all healthy Caucasians. This specimen comes from a study of identical twins. Overall study findings and caveats: Analyses of zero insertions could, in part, be confounded by invariant MAIT and iNKT cells.

A universal primer site was created by template switching, with the cDNA bearing unique molecular identifiers. TCRdb fed the 5' RACE reads into MiXCR, producing one record per CDR3 protein. This sample has 1.5 million to 2 million distinct CDR3 sequences; under 35% occur once, and the top ten carry about 0.27%. The CDR3 sequence is 16 residues long. V lost 5 bases, J lost 8 bases, and 8 bases stayed unmatched. Specimen: cord blood. This receptor was obtained from a newborn girl in good health. This rearrangement joins TRBV12-3 or TRBV12-4 to TRBJ2-1, with 14 bases identical to TRBD2. Here the CDR3 reads CASSPGTSGSGYEQFF. CDR3 DNA: TGTGCCAGCAGTCCAGGGACTAGCGGGAGTGGGTATGAGCAGTTCTTC.